This is a list of T cell receptor beta chains from one sample in a study of blood T cell repertoires in COVID-19. TCRdb keeps only in-frame clones here, not all; method: immunoSEQ multiplex PCR. The data hold around 200,000 clones, with approximately 84% observed a single time. Material: peripheral blood. The receptors shown here come from a man in his forties with active or convalescent COVID-19. Each CDR3 is given with its conserved first and last residue. A D gene is named only where the DNA matches it firmly. Clone size appears in some rows only: once, few, many, or a class for an expanded clone.

V gene: TRBV4-1; D gene: TRBD1; J gene: TRBJ1-1; clone size: NA; CDR3 protein: CASSHPTGGKAFF; CDR3 DNA: TGCGCCAGCAGCCACCCGACAGGGGGGAAGGCTTTCTTT
V gene: TRBV19; D gene: TRBD1; J gene: TRBJ1-1; clone size: NA; CDR3 protein: CASSIGTGVAFF; CDR3 DNA: TGTGCCAGTAGTATCGGGACAGGGGTGGCTTTCTTT
V gene: TRBV27; D gene: TRBD1; J gene: TRBJ1-6; clone size: NA; CDR3 protein: CASSREGARSPLHF; CDR3 DNA: TGTGCCAGCAGCCGCGAGGGGGCGCGATCACCCCTCCACTTT
V gene: TRBV10-2; D gene: NA; J gene: TRBJ1-5; clone size: NA; CDR3 protein: CASSARGDQPQHF; CDR3 DNA: TGCGCCAGCAGTGCCAGGGGTGATCAGCCCCAGCATTTT
V gene: TRBV5-1; D gene: NA; J gene: TRBJ1-2; clone size: NA; CDR3 protein: CASSKVTGPSNYGYTF; CDR3 DNA: TGCGCCAGCAGCAAAGTGACAGGACCTTCTAACTATGGCTACACCTTC
V gene: TRBV13; D gene: TRBD2; J gene: TRBJ2-1; clone size: NA; CDR3 protein: CASSSGGVHNEQFF; CDR3 DNA: TGTGCCAGCAGCTCCGGGGGGGTTCACAATGAGCAGTTCTTC
V gene: TRBV6-5; D gene: NA; J gene: TRBJ1-5; clone size: NA; CDR3 protein: CASSRRRSSNQPQHF; CDR3 DNA: TGTGCCAGCAGCCGCCGGCGGAGTAGCAATCAGCCCCAGCATTTT
V gene: TRBV4-2; D gene: NA; J gene: TRBJ2-3; clone size: NA; CDR3 protein: CASSQDSITDTQYF; CDR3 DNA: TGTGCCAGCAGCCAAGATAGCATCACAGATACGCAGTATTTT
V gene: TRBV27; D gene: TRBD2; J gene: TRBJ2-1; clone size: NA; CDR3 protein: CASSLTSGGAHEQFF; CDR3 DNA: TGTGCCAGCAGTCTGACTAGCGGGGGGGCCCATGAGCAGTTCTTC
V gene: TRBV11-2; D gene: NA; J gene: TRBJ2-3; clone size: NA; CDR3 protein: CASSFPPVAANRDTQYF; CDR3 DNA: TGTGCCAGCAGCTTCCCCCCAGTGGCGGCGAATCGGGATACGCAGTATTTT
V gene: TRBV7-9; D gene: TRBD1; J gene: TRBJ1-1; clone size: NA; CDR3 protein: CASSSTGANTEAFF; CDR3 DNA: TGTGCCAGCAGCTCGACAGGGGCGAACACTGAAGCTTTCTTT
V gene: TRBV28; D gene: TRBD1; J gene: TRBJ1-5; clone size: few; CDR3 protein: CASSWTGAYNQPQHF; CDR3 DNA: TGTGCCAGCAGTTGGACAGGGGCCTACAATCAGCCCCAGCATTTT
V gene: TRBV19; D gene: NA; J gene: TRBJ1-1; clone size: NA; CDR3 protein: CASSIWEGLNTEAFF; CDR3 DNA: TGTGCCAGTAGTATATGGGAGGGCTTGAACACTGAAGCTTTCTTT
V gene: TRBV10-1; D gene: NA; J gene: TRBJ2-2; clone size: NA; CDR3 protein: CASSESVDRAGELFF; CDR3 DNA: TGCGCCAGCAGTGAGTCGGTCGACCGGGCCGGGGAGCTGTTTTTT
V gene: TRBV2; D gene: TRBD1; J gene: TRBJ1-1; clone size: NA; CDR3 protein: CASNTDRDAEAFF; CDR3 DNA: TGTGCCAGCAACACTGACAGGGACGCTGAAGCTTTCTTT
V gene: TRBV4-2; D gene: NA; J gene: TRBJ1-5; clone size: NA; CDR3 protein: CASSLHNTGQPQHF; CDR3 DNA: TGTGCCAGCAGCCTCCATAACACAGGTCAGCCCCAGCATTTT
V gene: TRBV28; D gene: TRBD1; J gene: TRBJ1-2; clone size: NA; CDR3 protein: CASSLWAGGYGYTF; CDR3 DNA: TGTGCCAGCAGTTTATGGGCAGGGGGCTATGGCTACACCTTC
V gene: TRBV5-1; D gene: NA; J gene: TRBJ1-1; clone size: NA; CDR3 protein: CASSSRPGQNTEAFF; CDR3 DNA: TGCGCCAGCAGCTCAAGACCGGGACAGAACACTGAAGCTTTCTTT
V gene: TRBV10-2; D gene: NA; J gene: TRBJ2-5; clone size: once; CDR3 protein: CASSRASKQETQYF; CDR3 DNA: TGCGCCAGCAGTCGGGCTAGCAAACAAGAGACCCAGTACTTC
V gene: TRBV19; D gene: TRBD1; J gene: TRBJ1-3; clone size: NA; CDR3 protein: CASRTTGYGNTIYF; CDR3 DNA: TGTGCCAGTAGAACGACAGGGTATGGAAACACCATATATTTT
V gene: TRBV7-9; D gene: TRBD2; J gene: TRBJ2-1; clone size: NA; CDR3 protein: CASSKGTSGGTHEQFF; CDR3 DNA: TGTGCCAGCAGCAAAGGGACTAGCGGGGGCACCCATGAGCAGTTCTTC
V gene: TRBV19; D gene: NA; J gene: TRBJ1-2; clone size: NA; CDR3 protein: CASSIRVRVRSGYTF; CDR3 DNA: TGTGCCAGTAGTATACGAGTCAGGGTTCGCTCTGGCTACACCTTC
V gene: TRBV3-1/TRBV3-2; D gene: TRBD2; J gene: TRBJ2-7; clone size: once; CDR3 protein: CASSQDTLGDSGVTYEQYF; CDR3 DNA: TGTGCCAGCAGCCAAGATACGTTGGGAGATAGCGGGGTTACCTACGAGCAGTACTTC
V gene: TRBV30; D gene: NA; J gene: TRBJ1-2; clone size: NA; CDR3 protein: CAWSVQGVDYTF; CDR3 DNA: TGTGCCTGGAGTGTACAGGGAGTCGACTACACCTTC
V gene: TRBV30; D gene: TRBD2; J gene: TRBJ2-1; clone size: NA; CDR3 protein: CAWSVRGLAGGPRNEQFF; CDR3 DNA: TGTGCCTGGAGTGTACGGGGACTAGCGGGAGGGCCGCGCAATGAGCAGTTCTTC
V gene: TRBV5-1; D gene: TRBD2; J gene: TRBJ2-1; clone size: NA; CDR3 protein: CASSLVTSGIYNEQFF; CDR3 DNA: TGCGCCAGCAGCTTGGTGACTAGCGGAATATACAATGAGCAGTTCTTC
V gene: TRBV10-1; D gene: NA; J gene: TRBJ2-3; clone size: NA; CDR3 protein: CASSAGADTQYF; CDR3 DNA: TGCGCCAGCAGTGCAGGGGCAGATACGCAGTATTTT
V gene: TRBV30; D gene: TRBD2; J gene: TRBJ2-3; clone size: NA; CDR3 protein: CAWSPLRTSGGTDTQYF; CDR3 DNA: TGTGCCTGGAGTCCACTTCGGACTAGCGGAGGCACAGATACGCAGTATTTT
V gene: TRBV19; D gene: TRBD1; J gene: TRBJ1-4; clone size: NA; CDR3 protein: CASSMSGTGGEKLFF; CDR3 DNA: TGTGCCAGTAGTATGTCTGGGACAGGGGGGGAAAAACTGTTTTTT
V gene: TRBV25-1; D gene: TRBD1; J gene: TRBJ1-1; clone size: NA; CDR3 protein: CASKRGQGEATEAFF; CDR3 DNA: TGTGCCAGCAAAAGGGGACAGGGGGAGGCCACTGAAGCTTTCTTT
V gene: TRBV7-9; D gene: NA; J gene: TRBJ1-6; clone size: NA; CDR3 protein: CASSLVGGNSPLHF; CDR3 DNA: TGTGCCAGCAGCTTAGTAGGAGGCAATTCACCCCTCCACTTT
V gene: TRBV27; D gene: TRBD1; J gene: TRBJ1-2; clone size: NA; CDR3 protein: CASSPHASTGDGYTF; CDR3 DNA: TGTGCCAGCAGTCCTCACGCCTCGACAGGGGACGGCTACACCTTC
V gene: TRBV4-1; D gene: TRBD2; J gene: TRBJ2-7; clone size: NA; CDR3 protein: CASSQPLADTYEQYF; CDR3 DNA: TGCGCCAGCAGCCAACCACTAGCGGATACCTACGAGCAGTACTTC
V gene: TRBV4-1; D gene: TRBD1; J gene: TRBJ2-3; clone size: once; CDR3 protein: CASSQDRYRGPDTQYF; CDR3 DNA: TGCGCCAGCAGCCAAGATCGGTACAGGGGCCCAGATACGCAGTATTTT
V gene: TRBV29-1; D gene: NA; J gene: TRBJ1-2; clone size: NA; CDR3 protein: CSVELGVEDYGYTF; CDR3 DNA: TGCAGCGTTGAACTCGGGGTGGAGGACTATGGCTACACCTTC
V gene: TRBV12-5; D gene: NA; J gene: TRBJ2-7; clone size: NA; CDR3 protein: CASGLWREAYEQYF; CDR3 DNA: TGTGCTAGTGGTTTATGGCGGGAAGCCTACGAGCAGTACTTC
V gene: TRBV6-5; D gene: TRBD1; J gene: TRBJ1-4; clone size: NA; CDR3 protein: CASSATGGTNEKLFF; CDR3 DNA: TGTGCCAGCAGCGCTACAGGGGGCACTAATGAAAAACTGTTTTTT
V gene: TRBV10-2; D gene: NA; J gene: TRBJ1-2; clone size: NA; CDR3 protein: CASSDLRGGNYGYTF; CDR3 DNA: TGCGCCAGCAGTGACCTAAGGGGAGGCAACTATGGCTACACCTTC
V gene: TRBV19; D gene: NA; J gene: TRBJ1-5; clone size: NA; CDR3 protein: CASSPGQTYSNQPQHF; CDR3 DNA: TGTGCCAGTAGTCCCGGACAGACTTATAGCAATCAGCCCCAGCATTTT
V gene: TRBV5-5; D gene: TRBD1; J gene: TRBJ1-3; clone size: NA; CDR3 protein: CASSRNPGGRGSGNTIYF; CDR3 DNA: TGTGCCAGCAGCCGTAACCCAGGGGGTAGAGGCTCTGGAAACACCATATATTTT
V gene: TRBV5-1; D gene: TRBD1; J gene: TRBJ1-2; clone size: NA; CDR3 protein: CASSPGTANYGYTF; CDR3 DNA: TGCGCCAGCAGCCCGGGGACAGCCAACTATGGCTACACCTTC
V gene: TRBV4-2; D gene: NA; J gene: TRBJ2-7; clone size: few; CDR3 protein: CASSQENRWDEQYF; CDR3 DNA: TGTGCCAGCAGCCAAGAAAACAGGTGGGACGAGCAGTACTTC
V gene: TRBV27; D gene: TRBD1; J gene: TRBJ2-6; clone size: NA; CDR3 protein: CASSLVGQGISGANVLTF; CDR3 DNA: TGTGCCAGCAGTTTAGTAGGACAGGGGATTTCTGGGGCCAACGTCCTGACTTTC
V gene: TRBV7-3; D gene: TRBD1; J gene: TRBJ2-1; clone size: NA; CDR3 protein: CASSSGVGTGGRNEQFF; CDR3 DNA: TGTGCCAGCAGCTCTGGGGTGGGGACAGGGGGACGCAATGAGCAGTTCTTC
V gene: TRBV6-5; D gene: NA; J gene: TRBJ2-5; clone size: NA; CDR3 protein: CASSEGALVTQYF; CDR3 DNA: TGTGCCAGCAGCGAGGGTGCCTTGGTGACCCAGTACTTC
V gene: TRBV5-1; D gene: NA; J gene: TRBJ2-5; clone size: many; CDR3 protein: CASSFRGQETQYF; CDR3 DNA: TGCGCCAGCAGCTTCCGGGGCCAAGAGACCCAGTACTTC
V gene: TRBV27; D gene: NA; J gene: TRBJ1-5; clone size: NA; CDR3 protein: CASSFRENQPQHF; CDR3 DNA: TGTGCCAGCAGTTTTCGGGAGAATCAGCCCCAGCATTTT
V gene: TRBV28; D gene: TRBD1; J gene: TRBJ2-7; clone size: NA; CDR3 protein: CASSPQGASPSYEQYF; CDR3 DNA: TGTGCCAGCAGTCCACAGGGGGCGTCTCCATCCTACGAGCAGTACTTC
V gene: TRBV19; D gene: TRBD2; J gene: TRBJ2-5; clone size: NA; CDR3 protein: CASRLAGETQYF; CDR3 DNA: TGTGCCAGTAGACTAGCGGGAGAGACCCAGTACTTC
V gene: TRBV7-8; D gene: NA; J gene: TRBJ1-3; clone size: few; CDR3 protein: CASSLPGGPSGNTIYF; CDR3 DNA: TGTGCCAGCAGCCTGCCGGGGGGACCCTCTGGAAACACCATATATTTT
V gene: TRBV27; D gene: TRBD2; J gene: TRBJ2-1; clone size: NA; CDR3 protein: CASSLWRGGRNEQFF; CDR3 DNA: TGTGCCAGCAGTTTGTGGCGGGGGGGTAGGAATGAGCAGTTCTTC
V gene: TRBV28; D gene: NA; J gene: TRBJ1-5; clone size: NA; CDR3 protein: CASSAGNSNQPQHF; CDR3 DNA: TGTGCCAGCAGTGCGGGAAACAGCAATCAGCCCCAGCATTTT
V gene: TRBV7-2; D gene: TRBD2; J gene: TRBJ2-3; clone size: once; CDR3 protein: CASSPRGGRASASTDTQYF; CDR3 DNA: TGTGCCAGCAGCCCTCGTGGCGGGAGGGCGAGCGCGAGCACAGATACGCAGTATTTT
V gene: TRBV6-2/TRBV6-3; D gene: NA; J gene: TRBJ2-7; clone size: NA; CDR3 protein: CASSRNYEQYF; CDR3 DNA: TGTGCCAGCAGTCGTAACTACGAGCAGTACTTC
V gene: TRBV25-1; D gene: NA; J gene: TRBJ2-3; clone size: NA; CDR3 protein: CASSEGEGNTDTQYF; CDR3 DNA: TGTGCCAGCAGTGAAGGAGAAGGTAACACAGATACGCAGTATTTT
V gene: TRBV5-1; D gene: NA; J gene: TRBJ2-1; clone size: NA; CDR3 protein: CASSFTGMGNNEQFF; CDR3 DNA: TGCGCCAGCAGCTTCACAGGGATGGGAAACAATGAGCAGTTCTTC
V gene: TRBV7-9; D gene: TRBD1; J gene: TRBJ2-7; clone size: NA; CDR3 protein: CASSLGTGGVVEQYF; CDR3 DNA: TGTGCCAGCAGCTTGGGGACAGGAGGGGTGGTTGAGCAGTACTTC